The clone carrying this T cell receptor (beta chain) was counted only a few times. The data are from a study of blood T cell repertoires in COVID-19. Whole-study context: The United States, Italy and Spain provided the acute and convalescent COVID-19 samples.

The CDR3 covers 18 residues. V gave up 1 base and J gave up 1 base, with 17 bases separating them. Germline values: CDR1 SGHKS, CDR2 YYEKEE (reference sequence). In the study's own analysis: Amplified reference gene primers provided the basis for estimating nucleated cell counts. Here immunoSEQ multiplex PCR was the method, and the copy in TCRdb shows in-frame clones only, minus some. That table is the source of V, J and clone size, and D and trimming were worked out from the DNA. The table includes about 220,000 clones, roughly four fifths detected once. In Seattle, patients joined the study during active infection and were tracked longitudinally.

The TCR was taken from a woman aged 70 to 79 with COVID-19, enrolled during active disease. V is TRBV5-5 and J is TRBJ1-4; D may be TRBD1 (6 bases). Sequencing was carried out using peripheral blood. The CDR3 reads CASSLTGTPGLTNEKLFF. The CDR3 DNA reads as TGTGCCAGCAGCTTGACCGGGACACCGGGGTTAACTAATGAAAAACTGTTTTTT.